Listed below are T cell receptor beta chains from one sample, sequenced in a study of shared clonotypes between healthy human individuals. Some clones are missing from TCRdb's copy, which holds only in-frame ones; the method was immunoSEQ multiplex PCR. The sample comprises more than 1.2 million clones, just under 99% of which are singletons, and under 0.45% rests with the top ten. Sequencing was done on a sample of naive CD4+ T cells sorted from blood. These receptors came from a man aged 30-40 years in good health. Both conserved end residues are part of each CDR3. Each record gives: V gene, clone size, J gene, D gene, CDR3 DNA, CDR3 protein. A D gene is named only where the DNA matches it firmly. Part of the rows lack a size; the others show once, few, many or a class for expanded clones.

V: TRBV5-1
size: -
J: TRBJ2-2
D: -
DNA: TGCGCCAGCAGCTCGCCACAGGGATCCTACACCGGGGAGCTGTTTTTT
CDR3: CASSSPQGSYTGELFF

V: TRBV11-2
size: once
J: TRBJ2-6
D: -
DNA: TGTGCCAGCAGCCTTTTGGGTGTCTCGGGGGCCAACGTCCTGACTTTC
CDR3: CASSLLGVSGANVLTF

V: TRBV18
size: -
J: TRBJ2-3
D: -
DNA: TGTGCCAGCTCACCAAAACAGGGTTTCGCGGGCGATACGCAGTATTTT
CDR3: CASSPKQGFAGDTQYF

V: TRBV21-1
size: -
J: TRBJ1-2
D: -
DNA: TGTGCCAGCAGCAAACCCGGTGCTGGCTACACCTTC
CDR3: CASSKPGAGYTF

V: TRBV6-5
size: -
J: TRBJ2-7
D: -
DNA: TGTGCCAGCAGTCGACAGGTCTCCTACGAGCAGTACTTC
CDR3: CASSRQVSYEQYF

V: TRBV28
size: -
J: TRBJ1-2
D: TRBD1
DNA: TGTGCCAGCAGTATAGCCGGGACAGGCGAACGAAAACGCTATGGCTACACCTTC
CDR3: CASSIAGTGERKRYGYTF

V: TRBV15
size: -
J: TRBJ1-2
D: -
DNA: TGTGCCACCAGCAGAGAAGTAGGGCAGCCGGGGGTCTATGGCTACACCTTC
CDR3: CATSREVGQPGVYGYTF

V: TRBV7-3
size: -
J: TRBJ2-1
D: -
DNA: TGTGCCAGCAGCTTAAAGGGTGAGCAGTTCTTC
CDR3: CASSLKGEQFF

V: TRBV7-8
size: -
J: TRBJ1-1
D: -
DNA: TGTGCCAGCAGCCCTCTTTCGGTAGGCGGGACTGAAGCTTTCTTT
CDR3: CASSPLSVGGTEAFF

V: TRBV28
size: -
J: TRBJ2-1
D: TRBD2
DNA: TGTGCCAGCAGTTTGGACTTGCGGGAGATCAGTGAGCAGTTCTTC
CDR3: CASSLDLREISEQFF

V: TRBV5-4
size: -
J: TRBJ2-1
D: -
DNA: TGTGCCAGCAGCTTGGATTTCGTAAGGTTCTTC
CDR3: CASSLDFVRFF

V: TRBV5-1
size: -
J: TRBJ1-1
D: -
DNA: TGCGCCAGCAGCTTGGTCCTAGGAACTGAAGCTTTCTTT
CDR3: CASSLVLGTEAFF

V: TRBV7-7
size: -
J: TRBJ2-1
D: -
DNA: TGTGCCAGCAGCCTGGGTATGAGTAAAGGGCGGGATAGTAATGAGCAGTTCTTC
CDR3: CASSLGMSKGRDSNEQFF

V: TRBV27
size: -
J: TRBJ2-6
D: -
DNA: TGTGCCAGCAGTCCAATTTGGCGGACCTCTGGGGCCAACGTCCTGACTTTC
CDR3: CASSPIWRTSGANVLTF

V: TRBV27
size: -
J: TRBJ2-1
D: TRBD1
DNA: TGTGCCAGCAGTCCCCCCCGTCAAAGCCGAGGGGGCTTCTACAATGAGCAGTTCTTC
CDR3: CASSPPRQSRGGFYNEQFF

V: TRBV18
size: -
J: TRBJ2-1
D: -
DNA: TGTGCCAGCTCACCTGGGTTGGGGGTCGATGAGCAGTTCTTC
CDR3: CASSPGLGVDEQFF

V: TRBV11-2
size: -
J: TRBJ1-2
D: TRBD1
DNA: TGTGCCAGCAGCTTAGATCGGGCTGTAACAGGGGTCTATGGCTACACCTTC
CDR3: CASSLDRAVTGVYGYTF

V: TRBV18
size: -
J: TRBJ2-2
D: -
DNA: TGTGCCAGCTCAATTTCACAGACCGGGGAGCTGTTTTTT
CDR3: CASSISQTGELFF

V: TRBV4-1
size: -
J: TRBJ1-5
D: -
DNA: TGCGCCAGCAGATCCGAGGCGGGACCTTATAGCAATCAGCCCCAGCATTTT
CDR3: CASRSEAGPYSNQPQHF

V: TRBV7-2
size: -
J: TRBJ2-6
D: -
DNA: TGTGCCAGCAGAAAAGGGAGCTCTGGGGCCAACGTCCTGACTTTC
CDR3: CASRKGSSGANVLTF

V: TRBV15
size: -
J: TRBJ1-5
D: -
DNA: TGTGCCACCAGCAGGCGTGGGGTGGGGGATCAGCCCCAGCATTTT
CDR3: CATSRRGVGDQPQHF

V: TRBV9
size: -
J: TRBJ1-1
D: -
DNA: TGTGCCAGCAGCAGAGACACTGTACTGAACACTGAAGCTTTCTTT
CDR3: CASSRDTVLNTEAFF

V: TRBV6-6
size: -
J: TRBJ2-7
D: TRBD2
DNA: TGTGCCAGCAGTTCCGGGACTAGCGGGAGCTGGCAGTACTTC
CDR3: CASSSGTSGSWQYF

V: TRBV5-6
size: -
J: TRBJ2-7
D: TRBD1
DNA: TGTGCCAGCAGCTTGCCAGGGGGCTCTTACGAGCAGTACTTC
CDR3: CASSLPGGSYEQYF

V: TRBV29-1
size: -
J: TRBJ1-1
D: -
DNA: TGCAGCGTTGACAGGGGCGACACTGAAGCTTTCTTT
CDR3: CSVDRGDTEAFF

V: TRBV4-1
size: -
J: TRBJ2-1
D: -
DNA: TGCGCCAGCAGCCAGCCCGGAAGGGCGGACTACAATGAGCAGTTCTTC
CDR3: CASSQPGRADYNEQFF

V: TRBV4-3
size: -
J: TRBJ2-2
D: -
DNA: TGCGCCAGCAGCCAAGATCTCCCTTTTGGGGGAAACACCGGGGAGCTGTTTTTT
CDR3: CASSQDLPFGGNTGELFF

V: TRBV28
size: -
J: TRBJ1-2
D: -
DNA: TGTGCCAGCAGTTTAGGGGTTAGGGGTGGCTACACCTTC
CDR3: CASSLGVRGGYTF

V: TRBV9
size: -
J: TRBJ1-5
D: -
DNA: TGTGCCAGCAGCGTAGCTGCGACTCTGAATCAGCCCCAGCATTTT
CDR3: CASSVAATLNQPQHF

V: TRBV5-4
size: -
J: TRBJ2-1
D: TRBD1
DNA: TGTGCCAGCAACCCGACAGGGGGCCTTGAGCAGTTCTTC
CDR3: CASNPTGGLEQFF

V: TRBV7-3
size: -
J: TRBJ2-2
D: -
DNA: TGTGCCAGCAGCCAAACGGGCGGGATTGACACCGGGGAGCTGTTTTTT
CDR3: CASSQTGGIDTGELFF

V: TRBV29-1
size: -
J: TRBJ2-1
D: TRBD2
DNA: TGCAGCGGAGGCGTAGCGGGAGATCGGAATGAGCAGTTCTTC
CDR3: CSGGVAGDRNEQFF

V: TRBV7-9
size: once
J: TRBJ2-1
D: TRBD2
DNA: TGTGCCAGCCGACAGCGGGAAACCTACAATGAGCAGTTCTTC
CDR3: CASRQRETYNEQFF

V: TRBV27
size: -
J: TRBJ2-2
D: TRBD1
DNA: TGTGCCAGTGGGACAGGGCGCACCGGGGAGCTGTTTTTT
CDR3: CASGTGRTGELFF

V: TRBV5-1
size: -
J: TRBJ1-3
D: -
DNA: TGCGCCAGCAGCTTGGATATCCCTGGAAACACCATATATTTT
CDR3: CASSLDIPGNTIYF

V: TRBV7-2
size: -
J: TRBJ2-7
D: -
DNA: TGTGCCAGCACTCTGCCCGGGCCTGAGCAGTACTTC
CDR3: CASTLPGPEQYF

V: TRBV7-9
size: -
J: TRBJ2-3
D: TRBD1
DNA: TGTGCCAGCAGCGCCAGGGGGCGGCGGTTGGGCACAGATACGCAGTATTTT
CDR3: CASSARGRRLGTDTQYF

V: TRBV18
size: -
J: TRBJ2-7
D: TRBD1
DNA: TGTGCCAGCTCACCGGGGGACAGCTCCTACGAGCAGTACTTC
CDR3: CASSPGDSSYEQYF

V: TRBV27
size: -
J: TRBJ2-1
D: TRBD2
DNA: TGTGCCAATTTTTATCGGACTAGCGGGTCGAGCTCCTACAATGAGCAGTTCTTC
CDR3: CANFYRTSGSSSYNEQFF

V: TRBV18
size: -
J: TRBJ2-1
D: -
DNA: TGTGCCAGCTCATCACTAGACTTCAATGAGCAGTTCTTC
CDR3: CASSSLDFNEQFF

V: TRBV7-2
size: -
J: TRBJ2-4
D: TRBD2
DNA: TGTGCCAGCAGTCGACTAGCGGGATCAGGAGCTCTAGCCAAAAACATTCAGTACTTC
CDR3: CASSRLAGSGALAKNIQYF

V: TRBV11-2
size: once
J: TRBJ1-2
D: -
DNA: TGTGCCAGCAGGAAGGGACCGATCTATGGCTACACCTTC
CDR3: CASRKGPIYGYTF

V: TRBV29-1
size: -
J: TRBJ1-3
D: -
DNA: TGCAGCGTTGGAGGACACAGCTCTGGAAACACCATATATTTT
CDR3: CSVGGHSSGNTIYF

V: TRBV29-1
size: -
J: TRBJ1-1
D: -
DNA: TGCAGCGCCTCGGACACCCTGATCTTTGAAGCTTTCTTT
CDR3: CSASDTLIFEAFF

V: TRBV6-4
size: -
J: TRBJ2-7
D: TRBD2
DNA: TGTGCCAGCACTCCCCTTGTTACTAGCGGGAGGGCGAGTCACGAGCAGTACTTC
CDR3: CASTPLVTSGRASHEQYF

V: TRBV6-5
size: few
J: TRBJ2-7
D: -
DNA: TGTGCCAGCAGTCCTACCTTCCCTTCTAGCGAGCAGTACTTC
CDR3: CASSPTFPSSEQYF

V: TRBV28
size: -
J: TRBJ1-2
D: -
DNA: TGTGCCAGCAGTTTTGGACCCCATGGCTACACCTTC
CDR3: CASSFGPHGYTF

V: TRBV7-2
size: -
J: TRBJ2-1
D: -
DNA: TGTGCCAGCAGCCCCGGGACGGTGACCAATGAGCAGTTCTTC
CDR3: CASSPGTVTNEQFF

V: TRBV2
size: -
J: TRBJ2-7
D: TRBD1
DNA: TGTGCCTGTCGGGACAGTCTCTACGAGCAGTACTTC
CDR3: CACRDSLYEQYF

V: TRBV6-1
size: -
J: TRBJ2-7
D: -
DNA: TGTGCCAGCAGTGTGACGGACGCCTACGAGCAGTACTTC
CDR3: CASSVTDAYEQYF

V: TRBV28
size: -
J: TRBJ2-3
D: -
DNA: TGTGCCAGCAGTTCGCCGTGGGCAGGGTCAGATACGCAGTATTTT
CDR3: CASSSPWAGSDTQYF

V: TRBV15
size: -
J: TRBJ2-1
D: -
DNA: TGTGCCACCAGCAGAGACGGGCCCCCTGGAAATGAGCAGTTCTTC
CDR3: CATSRDGPPGNEQFF

V: TRBV2
size: -
J: TRBJ1-5
D: TRBD1
DNA: TGTGCCAGCAGTGGATCGGACAGGGGGTTAAGTCAGCCCCAGCATTTT
CDR3: CASSGSDRGLSQPQHF